Listed below are T cell receptor beta chains from one sample, sequenced in a study of blood T cells in healthy people across ages. Via MiXCR, TCRdb re-called the 5' RACE reads, giving one row per CDR3 protein. The sample includes approximately 960,000 distinct CDR3 sequences, about 27% of them seen just once. In addition, the sample was reused for a study of T cells of mothers and their children.

Input material: blood. The receptors were sampled from a woman between 40 and 50 years old in good health. CDR3s include the opening cysteine and the closing phenylalanine or tryptophan. D genes are given only for firm matches. A clone size is listed for some rows: how often the clone was seen (once, few, many), or a class if it is expanded.

d_call j_call clone_size v_call cdr3_nt cdr3_aa
NA TRBJ2-3 few TRBV12-3/TRBV12-4 TGTGCCAGCAGTTTAGCAGGGTTGCTGGCAGATACGCAGTATTTT CASSLAGLLADTQYF
NA TRBJ2-3 few TRBV7-9 TGTGCCAGCAGCCCCGACCCGGGACCGACCACAGATACGCAGTATTTT CASSPDPGPTTDTQYF
TRBD1 TRBJ1-6 few TRBV30 TGTGCCTTAGGGGACAGAACCCTCCACTTT CALGDRTLHF
TRBD1 TRBJ2-7 NA TRBV27 TGTGCCATCAGTGCCTCCGGGACAGGGTTTCGCGAGCAGTACTTC CAISASGTGFREQYF
NA TRBJ2-3 NA TRBV28 TGTGCCATAACGACAGCAGATACGCAGTATTTT CAITTADTQYF
NA TRBJ2-6 few TRBV20-1 TGCAGTGCTGAGAAAGTAGCTGGGGCCAACGTCCTGACTTTC CSAEKVAGANVLTF
TRBD2 TRBJ2-7 NA TRBV5-8 TGTGCCAGCAACTTGAGCGGGGGGGCCGGTTACGAGCAGTACTTC CASNLSGGAGYEQYF
TRBD2 TRBJ2-7 few TRBV19 TGTGCCAGTAGGGTCAGCGGGGGCTCCTACGAGCAGTACTTC CASRVSGGSYEQYF
NA TRBJ2-2 NA TRBV4-1 TGCGCCAGCAGCCAAGATGACGTTGGATTCGGGGAGCTGTTTTTT CASSQDDVGFGELFF
TRBD1 TRBJ1-5 once TRBV7-2 TGTGCCAGCAGCCCGGACAGGGGGCGGCAAGAGACCCAGCATTTT CASSPDRGRQETQHF
NA TRBJ2-1 NA TRBV7-9 TGTGCCAGCAGCTTACGTCGGGGCTCCTACAATGAGCAGTTCTTC CASSLRRGSYNEQFF